This T cell receptor beta chain was sequenced in a study of T cells after yellow fever vaccination. Findings and caveats of the study: FACS-sorted repertoires could harbor abundant contaminating bulk-population clonotypes.

The V end was cut by 0 bases, the J end by 3 bases, with 7 bases between. Germline V gene sequence: CDR1 MGHRA, CDR2 YSYEKL. There are 14 residues in the CDR3. TCRdb called the 5' RACE reads again in MiXCR, with one record for every CDR3 protein. The sample holds approximately 120,000 distinct CDR3 sequences, 7.4% seen once. This clonotype was recorded many times. Its specificity is not known. Sequencing was performed on CD4+ T cells sorted from PBMCs, taken around 10 days after the first yellow fever vaccination. The receptor was isolated from a young man who received the YFV17D yellow fever vaccine. The chain carries TRBV4-1 and TRBJ2-3; D is undetermined. The CDR3 nucleotides are TGCGCCAGCAGCCAAGATGACATTACAGATACGCAGTATTTT. Amino acid sequence: CASSQDDITDTQYF.